Shown below are 8 T cell receptor beta chains from a single sample sequenced in a study of shared clonotypes between healthy human individuals (dated by TCRdb to the early 2020s). Preparation of the library involved the immunoSEQ multiplex PCR assay. TCRdb provides this immuneACCESS table in a form limited to in-frame rearrangements. Some clones are lacking; in checked studies, under half of them reflect an unresolved V gene, and why the rest are absent is not known. The sample records fewer than 500,000 clones, about 79% of which are singletons. The ten most abundant clones make up 9.5% to 15% of the sample. Sequenced sample: PBMCs. These receptors were taken from a middle-aged woman in good health. Some clones in this sample may be carry-over from other donors' samples.

The V and J genes are TRBV10-3 and TRBJ2-1, with TRBD2 identical over 12 bases. The CDR3 covers 16 residues. Germline loops: CDR1 ENHRY, CDR2 SYGVKD. V shed 3 bases and J 8 bases; nucleotides not matched to a gene: 8. CDR3 DNA: TGTGCCATCAGTGACATTTCTAGCGGGAGGGTTGATGAGCAGTTCTTC. It translates to CAISDISSGRVDEQFF.

V usage is TRBV12-5 and J usage is TRBJ2-1, with D hard to call. The V end was cut by 0 bases, the J end by 10 bases, with 7 bases between. This CDR3 is built from 12 residues. CDR1 is LGHNT, CDR2 FRNRAP, per germline. The CDR3 DNA reads TGTGCTAGTGGTTTGGTGCACGGCGAGCAGTTCTTC. Its protein product is CASGLVHGEQFF.

The chain links TRBV9 to TRBJ1-1, with D unclear. The CDR3 extends over 12 amino acids. Germline CDR1 is SGDLS and CDR2 is YYNGEE. V was shortened by 0 bases and J by 5 bases, with 5 bases between the two germline ends. The DNA for the CDR3 is TGTGCCAGCAGCGTAGGAGGGACTGAAGCTTTCTTT. Protein sequence: CASSVGGTEAFF.

This clone was observed a handful of times. Here the CDR3 DNA reads TGTGCCAGCTCACCGCGAGGTAATGAAAAACTGTTTTTT. Translated, it gives CASSPRGNEKLFF. J is TRBJ1-4 and V is TRBV18, with D unresolved. This CDR3 has 13 residues. V was trimmed by 3 bases and J by 4 bases, leaving 6 bases between them. Germline lookup yields CDR1 KGHSH and CDR2 LQKENI.

The chain recombines TRBV15 with TRBJ2-6; no reliable D call. V gave up 1 base and J gave up 0 bases, with 10 bases separating them. Germline assignment: CDR1 LNHNV and CDR2 YYDKDF (reference sequence). CDR3 length: 17 amino acids. The CDR3 coding sequence is TGTGCCACCAGCAGAGGGCGGACGTACTCTGGGGCCAACGTCCTGACTTTC. This codes for CATSRGRTYSGANVLTF.

This clone has only one observation. The genes are TRBV27 and TRBJ2-7, with 9 bases fitting TRBD1. The length of the CDR3 is 14 residues. Looked up from germline, CDR1 is MNHEY and CDR2 is SMNVEV (reference sequence). The V and J ends lost 3 bases and 6 bases, in that order; junction bases with no gene match: 6. Written as DNA, the CDR3 is TGTGCCAGCAGTTTTACCGGGACAGGGACCGAGCAGTACTTC. Residues: CASSFTGTGTEQYF.

The chain employs TRBV28 and TRBJ1-3; D not certain. In germline, CDR1 is MDHEN, CDR2 SYDVKM. The length of the CDR3 is 16 residues. V was shortened by 4 bases and J by 0 bases, with 13 bases between the two germline ends. This chain's CDR3 is CASSSPGRYSGNTIYF. CDR3 in DNA: TGTGCCAGCAGTTCCCCCGGACGGTACTCTGGAAACACCATATATTTT.

The chain is built from TRBV2 and TRBJ2-7; tentative D call: TRBD1 (6 bases). CDR1 and CDR2 from the germline V gene are SNHLY and FYNNEI. The CDR3 runs to 13 residues. Trimming took off 8 bases at V and 5 bases at J, with 16 bases between the two ends. Here the CDR3 DNA reads TGTGCCAGCGGATTCCAGGGGATTGACGAGCAGTACTTC. This translates into CASGFQGIDEQYF.